This paragraph covers one TCR beta chain sequence. Its antigen remains unknown. TCRdb independently ran MiXCR on the PCR reads; one entry per CDR3 protein. The table includes fewer than 30,000 distinct CDR3 sequences, about 54% detected once. The V segment lost 3 bases and the J segment 7 bases; nucleotides outside the gene matches: 18. Germline values: CDR1 DFQATT, CDR2 SNEGSKA (reference sequence). This CDR3 is 20 amino acids long. This sample is part of a study of vaccination and CD4 T cells after COVID-19. Study overall: Convalescent individuals exhibited SARS-CoV-2 positivity on nasal swab PCR, with several mild and one severe presentation. Sampling post-COVID took place a median about 95 days after diagnosis (range 35 to 161). General study findings and limits: Researchers report that a median approximately 86% of reactive clones in convalescent patients surfaced only post-vaccination.

The sequence came from a human donor who had recovered from COVID-19. Specimen: CD4+ T cells from blood, collected before SARS-CoV-2 vaccination. This chain joins TRBV20-1 and TRBJ2-2; 15 bases map to TRBD2. The CDR3 protein is CSASHGLAGGPSPFGGELFF. The DNA for the CDR3 is TGCAGTGCTAGTCACGGACTAGCGGGAGGGCCGAGCCCTTTCGGCGGGGAGCTGTTTTTT.